A single sample gave rise to the 16 T cell receptor beta chains below, sequenced in a study of technical replicates of blood from a few donors. Using immunoSEQ multiplex PCR, the repertoire was profiled, and TCRdb retains in-frame clones only, with some absent. This table has 65,000 to 95,000 clones, just over 90% appearing once. Sequencing used T cells isolated from PBMCs. The receptors here all came from a human donor in good health.

The V and J genes are TRBV7-9 and TRBJ1-1, with TRBD1 identical over 8 bases. CDR1 and CDR2 from the germline V gene are SEHNR and FQNEAQ (reference sequence). The CDR3 covers 15 residues. The V and J ends lost 5 bases and 1 base, in that order; junction bases with no gene match: 6. The CDR3 sequence: CASSRRTGKNTEAFF. The CDR3 DNA sequence: TGTGCCAGCAGCCGCAGGACAGGGAAGAACACTGAAGCTTTCTTT.

This rearrangement joins TRBV4-1 to TRBJ2-1; 11 bases agree with TRBD2. The CDR3 runs 14 residues. V trimming: 8 bases; J trimming: 7 bases; junction bases outside the gene matches: 7. Germline CDR1 and CDR2: MGHRA and YSYEKL. CDR3 coding DNA: TGCGCCAGCGGCCTAGCGGGGGGCGAGAATGAGCAGTTCTTC. Amino acid sequence: CASGLAGGENEQFF.

This chain joins TRBV9 and TRBJ2-7, with TRBD1 matching 7 bases. Germline assignment: CDR1 SGDLS and CDR2 YYNGEE. V was pared by 4 bases and J by 4 bases, with 8 bases of the junction left unmatched. This CDR3 spans 14 amino acids. The CDR3 coding sequence is TGTGCCAGCAGCCCTACTGGACAGGAGTACGAGCAGTACTTC. This sequence encodes CASSPTGQEYEQYF.

This chain links TRBV18 with TRBJ2-3; D not certain. Trimming left V 4 bases short and J 6 bases short, with 11 bases between. The CDR3 has 13 residues. Germline loops: CDR1 KGHSH, CDR2 LQKENI. The DNA of the CDR3 is TGTGCCAGCTCACGACCAGCCCCCGATACGCAGTATTTT. The encoded protein is CASSRPAPDTQYF.

V is TRBV11-3 and J is TRBJ1-3; the D gene is possibly TRBD1 (5 bases). The CDR3 is 17 amino acids. With 1 base removed from V and 3 bases from J, the gap between germline ends came to 16 bases. CDR1 and CDR2 (germline): SGHNT, YENEEA. The CDR3 DNA follows: TGTGCCAGCAGCTTAGCAGGGTGGGGTCGGAATGGAAACACCATATATTTT. It encodes CASSLAGWGRNGNTIYF.

V and J are TRBV4-1 and TRBJ2-1, with 9 nucleotides matching TRBD1. J gave up 2 bases and V 2 bases, and 1 base lay outside the gene matches. Germline V lookup: CDR1 MGHRA, CDR2 YSYEKL. The CDR3 extends over 15 amino acids. In DNA form, the CDR3 reads TGCGCCAGCAGCCAAAGACAGGGGGCCTACAATGAGCAGTTCTTC. Protein: CASSQRQGAYNEQFF.

The chain joins TRBV6-5 to TRBJ1-5, with D hard to call. Trimming stripped 2 bases from V and 4 bases from J, with 6 bases between. CDR1 is MNHEY, CDR2 SVGAGI, per germline. This CDR3 is built from 13 residues. CDR3 amino acids: CASSYTVNQPQHF. In nucleotides, the CDR3 is TGTGCCAGCAGTTACACAGTGAATCAGCCCCAGCATTTT.

This chain links TRBV11-3 with TRBJ2-7; D is possibly TRBD2 (5 bases). The CDR3 contains 12 residues. Trimming shortened V by 11 bases and J by 1 base, and 12 bases separated the two germline ends. Germline values: CDR1 SGHNT, CDR2 YENEEA. CDR3 nucleotides: TGTGCCCCCAGCGGCAGGTCCTACGAGCAGTACTTC. This gives the protein CAPSGRSYEQYF.

The chain couples TRBV14 to TRBJ2-7; possible D gene TRBD2, 5 bases. CDR1 is SGHDN, CDR2 FVKESK, per germline. The CDR3 loop spans 13 amino acids. Trimming stripped 4 bases from V and 6 bases from J, with 13 bases between. CDR3 nucleotides: TGTGCCAGCAGCCCCTGCCAGCGGTGCGAGCAGTACTTC. Protein sequence: CASSPCQRCEQYF.

The chain links TRBV5-1 to TRBJ1-4, with D unclear. This CDR3 is 15 amino acids long. The V and J ends lost 3 bases and 2 bases respectively, with 11 bases between them. Germline CDR1 SGHRS, CDR2 YFSETQ. The CDR3 sequence: CASSSARGTNEKLFF. In DNA form, the CDR3 reads TGCGCCAGCAGCTCGGCAAGAGGTACTAATGAAAAACTGTTTTTT.

The rearrangement links TRBV7-9 to TRBJ2-2; 10 nucleotides agree with TRBD2. Germline V CDR1 and CDR2: SEHNR, FQNEAQ (reference sequence). This CDR3 is 16 amino acids long. Trimming at V came to 5 bases and at J to 6 bases, leaving 9 bases not matched to a gene. CDR3 DNA sequence: TGTGCCAGCAGCGGAGGTCTAGCGGGAGTGGCCGGGGAGCTGTTTTTT. Its translation is CASSGGLAGVAGELFF.

V gene TRBV19 combines with J gene TRBJ1-2; TRBD1 matches at 9 bases. J gave up 7 bases and V 3 bases, and 9 bases lay outside the gene matches. Germline assignment: CDR1 LNHDA and CDR2 SQIVND (reference sequence). There are 15 residues in the CDR3. The CDR3 DNA follows: TGTGCCAGTAGTATTCCCCCGGGACAGGGAATTGGCTACACCTTC. Translating gives CASSIPPGQGIGYTF.

V is TRBV4-1 and J is TRBJ1-4; no definite D call. Germline CDR1 is MGHRA and CDR2 is YSYEKL. The CDR3 totals 18 residues. The V gene lost 0 bases and the J gene lost 8 bases, with 22 bases spanning the gap. As DNA, the CDR3 is TGCGCCAGCAGCCAAGATGGGATTATTACCTTCCGGGAAGAAAAACTGTTTTTT. Translating gives CASSQDGIITFREEKLFF.

The chain employs TRBV6-1 and TRBJ2-1; tentatively, D is TRBD1 (6 bases). The CDR3 spans 14 residues. Per germline, CDR1 MNHNS and CDR2 SASEGT. V dropped 1 base and J dropped 4 bases, with 8 bases sitting between them. CDR3 coding DNA: TGTGCCAGCAGTGAAGTAGGGGGATACAATGAGCAGTTCTTC. Encoded protein: CASSEVGGYNEQFF.

The J gene is TRBJ2-4, the V gene TRBV27; D is unclear. This CDR3 comprises 15 residues. V lost 5 bases, J lost 0 bases, and 11 bases lay in between. CDR1 MNHEY and CDR2 SMNVEV come from the germline V gene (reference sequence). CDR3 loop: CASSPRSVAKNIQYF. The DNA for the CDR3 is TGTGCCAGCAGTCCCCGCAGTGTAGCCAAAAACATTCAGTACTTC.

This clone was observed a few times. This chain uses TRBV6-6 with TRBJ1-1; 7 positions match TRBD1. V lost 10 bases and J lost 4; bases outside the gene matches: 6. The CDR3 length is 12 residues. Germline V gene sequence: CDR1 MNHNY, CDR2 SVGAGI (reference sequence). In DNA form, the CDR3 reads TGTGCCACCAGGGGGGGACTCACTGAAGCTTTCTTT. The encoded protein is CATRGGLTEAFF.